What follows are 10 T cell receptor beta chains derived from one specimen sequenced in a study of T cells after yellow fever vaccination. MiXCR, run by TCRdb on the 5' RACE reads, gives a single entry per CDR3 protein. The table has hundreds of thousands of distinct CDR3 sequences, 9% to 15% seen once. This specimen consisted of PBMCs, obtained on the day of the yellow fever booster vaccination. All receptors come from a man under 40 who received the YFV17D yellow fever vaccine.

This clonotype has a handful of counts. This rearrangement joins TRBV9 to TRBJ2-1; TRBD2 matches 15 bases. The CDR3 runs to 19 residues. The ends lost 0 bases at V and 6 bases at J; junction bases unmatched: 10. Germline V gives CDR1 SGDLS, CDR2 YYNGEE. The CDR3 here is CASSVATGLAGGASNEQFF. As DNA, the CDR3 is TGTGCCAGCAGCGTAGCTACGGGACTAGCGGGAGGCGCGTCCAATGAGCAGTTCTTC.

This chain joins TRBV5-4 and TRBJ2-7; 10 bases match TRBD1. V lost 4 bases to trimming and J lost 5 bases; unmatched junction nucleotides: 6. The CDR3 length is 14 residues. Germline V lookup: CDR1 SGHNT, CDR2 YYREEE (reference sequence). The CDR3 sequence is CASSPDRGRHEQYF. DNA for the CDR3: TGTGCCAGCAGCCCCGACAGGGGGCGCCACGAGCAGTACTTC.

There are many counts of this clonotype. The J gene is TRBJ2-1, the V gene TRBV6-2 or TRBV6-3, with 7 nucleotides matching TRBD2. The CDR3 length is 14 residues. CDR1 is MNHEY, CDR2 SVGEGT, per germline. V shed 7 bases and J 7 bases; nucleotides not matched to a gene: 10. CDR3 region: CASTGGSRRNEQFF. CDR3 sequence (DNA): TGTGCCAGCACTGGCGGGAGTAGAAGGAATGAGCAGTTCTTC.

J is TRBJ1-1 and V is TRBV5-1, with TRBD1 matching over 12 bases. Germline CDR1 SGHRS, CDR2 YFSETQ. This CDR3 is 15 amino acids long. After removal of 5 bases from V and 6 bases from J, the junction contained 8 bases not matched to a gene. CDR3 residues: CASRYGTGGRAEAFF. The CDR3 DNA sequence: TGCGCCAGCAGATACGGGACAGGGGGCAGAGCTGAAGCTTTCTTT.

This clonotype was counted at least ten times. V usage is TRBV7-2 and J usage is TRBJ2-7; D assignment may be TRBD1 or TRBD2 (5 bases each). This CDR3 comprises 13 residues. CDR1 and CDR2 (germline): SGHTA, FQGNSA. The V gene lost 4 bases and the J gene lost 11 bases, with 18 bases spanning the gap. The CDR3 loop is CASSYLTGGRKYF. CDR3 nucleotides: TGTGCCAGCAGCTACCTCACTGGGGGACGGAAGTACTTC.

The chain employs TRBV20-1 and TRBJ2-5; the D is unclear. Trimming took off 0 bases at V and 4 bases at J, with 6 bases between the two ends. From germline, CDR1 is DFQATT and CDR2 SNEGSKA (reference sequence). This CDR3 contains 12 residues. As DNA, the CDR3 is TGCAGTGCTAGAGATGGAAGAGAGACCCAGTACTTC. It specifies CSARDGRETQYF.

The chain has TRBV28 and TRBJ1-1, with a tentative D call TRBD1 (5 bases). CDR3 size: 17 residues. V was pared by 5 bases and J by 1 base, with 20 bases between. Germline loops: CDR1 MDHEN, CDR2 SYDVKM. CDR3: CASSITRGARGNTEAFF. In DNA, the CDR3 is TGTGCCAGCAGTATTACGCGTGGGGCGAGGGGGAACACTGAAGCTTTCTTT.

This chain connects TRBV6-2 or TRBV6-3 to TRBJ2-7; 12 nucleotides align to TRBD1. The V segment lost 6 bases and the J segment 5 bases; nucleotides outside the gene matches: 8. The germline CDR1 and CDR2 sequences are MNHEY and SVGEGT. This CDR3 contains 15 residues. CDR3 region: CASRTPGQGANEQYF. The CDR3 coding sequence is TGTGCCAGCAGGACCCCGGGACAGGGGGCCAACGAGCAGTACTTC.

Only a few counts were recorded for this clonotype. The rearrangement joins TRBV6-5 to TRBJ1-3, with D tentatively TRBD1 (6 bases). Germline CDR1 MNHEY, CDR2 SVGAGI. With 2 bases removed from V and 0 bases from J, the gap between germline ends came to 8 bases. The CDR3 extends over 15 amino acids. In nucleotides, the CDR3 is TGTGCCAGCAGTTACGACAGGAGCTCTGGAAACACCATATATTTT. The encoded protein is CASSYDRSSGNTIYF.

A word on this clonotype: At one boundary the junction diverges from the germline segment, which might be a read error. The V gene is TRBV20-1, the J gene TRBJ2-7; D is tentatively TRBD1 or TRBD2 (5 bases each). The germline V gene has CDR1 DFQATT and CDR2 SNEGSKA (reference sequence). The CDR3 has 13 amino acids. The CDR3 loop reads CSARVGPTYEQYF. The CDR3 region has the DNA TGCAGCGCTAGGGTGGGACCGACCTACGAGCAGTACTTC.